These T cell receptor beta chains were read from a single sample in a study of Ad26.COV2.S vaccination and SARS-CoV-2 variants. Sequenced by immunoSEQ multiplex PCR; TCRdb stores in-frame clones only, minus some. In the table there are more than 300,000 clones, around 81% of which are singletons. The sample in question was peripheral blood, obtained in a trial of Ad26.COV2.S vaccine versus placebo. These TCRs come from a person between 18 and 59 years old who received the Ad26.COV2.S COVID-19 vaccine or a placebo. CDR3s include the opening cysteine and the closing phenylalanine or tryptophan. For some rows the clone size is stated as once, few or many, or as a class when expanded; others skip it.

j_gene	v_gene	abundance	CDR3aa
TRBJ1-6	TRBV7-9	NA	CASSSTEGRLNSPLHF
TRBJ2-5	TRBV24-1	NA	CATRDAGRETQYF
TRBJ2-3	TRBV11-3	NA	CASSLQSLERGPQDTQYF
TRBJ1-6	TRBV5-5	NA	CASTIQLTDFDSPLHF
TRBJ1-5	TRBV7-2	NA	CASSFTGGNQPQHF
TRBJ1-5	TRBV28	NA	CASSLTGTTNQPQHF
TRBJ1-6	TRBV18	NA	CASSRNPGQGASNSPLHF
TRBJ2-5	TRBV19	NA	CASSTGTSGGSRETQYF
TRBJ2-1	TRBV10-3	NA	CAISESGGRNNEQFF
TRBJ1-1	TRBV9	once	CASSVEGIGTEAFF
TRBJ2-2	TRBV9	NA	CASSVGQGATGELFF
TRBJ2-5	TRBV2	NA	CASSLATGAKKKYQETQYF
TRBJ2-2	TRBV5-1	once	CASSNLAGGPDGELFF
TRBJ1-2	TRBV2	NA	CASSEGTAYGYTF
TRBJ1-2	TRBV2	few	CASRATQDVYGYTF
TRBJ2-3	TRBV20-1	NA	CSASRTDTQYF
TRBJ2-1	TRBV9	NA	CASSGEVGFGNEQFF
TRBJ1-4	TRBV5-3	NA	CARSLGQGRNEKLFF
TRBJ2-7	TRBV6-5	NA	CASSLTGTGNYEQYF
TRBJ2-7	TRBV11-3	NA	CASSHLYGTTGEQYF
TRBJ1-3	TRBV2	once	CASSATRGTGNTIYF
TRBJ2-2	TRBV18	NA	CASSSGDTGELFF
TRBJ1-1	TRBV19	NA	CASSTQMNTEAFF
TRBJ1-3	TRBV5-1	once	CASSLGPGGTIYF
TRBJ2-3	TRBV7-3	NA	CASSPGGGRRTDTQYF
TRBJ1-1	TRBV12-3/TRBV12-4	NA	CASSPGTSEAFF
TRBJ2-2	TRBV2	NA	CASSYVDRELFF
TRBJ2-1	TRBV5-4	NA	CASTTGLAGTSYNEQFF
TRBJ1-1	TRBV5-5	few	CASSFGPSNTEAFF
TRBJ1-6	TRBV7-9	NA	CASSLVTGGSYNSPLHF
TRBJ2-5	TRBV5-1	NA	CASSPGTKVETQYF
TRBJ2-5	TRBV11-1	few	CASSLMGQTSETQYF
TRBJ2-3	TRBV2	NA	CASSEEGGAGTDTQYF
TRBJ2-2	TRBV6-4	NA	CASSRDSMNTGELFF
TRBJ1-4	TRBV6-5	NA	CASSYYSGGAGEKLFF
TRBJ2-7	TRBV27	NA	CASSRILQGFSYEQYF
TRBJ1-4	TRBV7-6	NA	CASSPLPQSKGEKLFF
TRBJ2-2	TRBV6-5	NA	CASSDSGPGELFF
TRBJ2-1	TRBV29-1	NA	CSVKSPGGRVEQFF
TRBJ2-3	TRBV5-4	NA	CASSRGAGGPDTQYF